The clone carrying this T cell receptor (beta chain) was seen ten or more times. What it recognizes is unknown. RNA transcripts served as the template for amplifying TCR beta CDR3 regions. Initially, a first-round RT-PCR of the TCR CDR3 employed the HTBI primer set. TCRdb re-derived calls from the multiplex PCR reads in MiXCR, one entry per CDR3 protein. Of approximately 400,000 distinct CDR3 sequences listed, approximately 12% were seen once; the top ten hold around 21%. Fresh peripheral blood, 7.5 to 10 ml, yielded the PBMCs. V dropped 10 bases and J dropped 9 bases, with 21 bases sitting between them. Germline CDR1 reads WSHSY; CDR2 reads SAAADI. The CDR3 sequence is 13 residues long. These data originate in a study of T cells in Graves' hyperthyroidism and ophthalmopathy. On the study more broadly: At initial diagnosis, before any treatment had begun, peripheral blood was obtained.

General study points: The blood repertoire included most of the expanded thyroid clonotypes above 0.001. The authors' 13 V-J model separated ophthalmopathy from stable hyperthyroidism.

This TCR was recovered from a man younger than 45 with Graves' hyperthyroidism that later progressed to Graves' ophthalmopathy. The sample taken for sequencing was blood. This chain connects TRBV10-2 to TRBJ2-5, with D possibly TRBD2 on 5 matching bases. The CDR3 reads CATTWVAGEPQYF. The CDR3 bases are TGCGCCACCACCTGGGTGGCGGGCGAGCCCCAGTACTTC.